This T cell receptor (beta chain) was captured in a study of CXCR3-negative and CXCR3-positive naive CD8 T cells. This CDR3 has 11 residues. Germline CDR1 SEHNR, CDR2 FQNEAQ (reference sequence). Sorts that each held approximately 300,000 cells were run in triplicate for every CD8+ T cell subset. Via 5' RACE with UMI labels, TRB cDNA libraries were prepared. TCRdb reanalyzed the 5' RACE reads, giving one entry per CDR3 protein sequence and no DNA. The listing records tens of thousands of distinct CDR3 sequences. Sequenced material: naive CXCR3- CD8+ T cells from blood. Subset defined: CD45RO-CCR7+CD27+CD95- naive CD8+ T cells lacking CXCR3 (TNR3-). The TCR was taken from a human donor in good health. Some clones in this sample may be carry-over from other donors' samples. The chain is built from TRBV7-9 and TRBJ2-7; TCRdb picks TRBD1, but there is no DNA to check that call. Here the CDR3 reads CASRQGYEQYF.